This record concerns one TCR beta chain sequence. Its antigen is unknown. No much larger clonotype is one base removed from it; base qualities were not supplied. This record comes from a study of cytomegalovirus exposure and HLA in healthy donors listed by TCRdb under 2017. Context from the whole study: According to an earlier analysis of several hundred of the donors, 200 million or so T cells yielded roughly 100 million unique TCR beta sequences and around 280 Gb of sequence data. Typing coverage varied by locus: about 620-640 donors for A, B, C, DRB1 and DQB1; roughly 520 for DQA1; nearly 610 for DPA1; 450 to 480 for DPB1. Along with the approximately 670-subject first cohort, a separate validation cohort of over a hundred different subjects was used. The study combined high-throughput TCR immunosequencing, statistical association of individual TCRs with disease status, and machine learning to predict cytomegalovirus infection status. Using immunosequencing, the study profiled T cell repertoires from 500 to 800 subjects and related those repertoires to cytomegalovirus serostatus. Donor age, sex, ethnicity and CMV serostatus were compiled alongside the repertoire data. A later analysis re-examined previously published TCR beta repertoires from more than 650 donors and added high-resolution HLA genotyping to investigate patterns of TCR occurrence. The aim of the study was to test whether cataloging public T cell receptors could identify signatures of past pathogen exposure. Among around 400 genotyped donors of the cohort, an average of approximately 220,000 unique TCR beta nucleotide sequences was sequenced per donor, of which 15% to 20% were non-productive. Both class I and class II loci were covered by HLA typing, at four-digit resolution. Of the roughly 400 genotyped donors, 65% to 90% fell in the genetic ancestry cluster associated with self-reported Caucasian donors. An earlier analysis of around 640 of the donors used high-throughput TCR beta sequencing to judge whether each TCR beta V gene segment behaved as functional or pseudogenic. The later analysis used no new phenotypic data to find candidate immune exposures, relying instead on TCR beta sequences and their occurrence across donors. Because of strong linkage in the cohort, four or five DR-DQ haplotypes were treated as single units for association and clustering. In a later genetic analysis, genome-wide SNP genotypes for about three fifths of the 666 donors were used, and that subset was treated as a discovery cohort. Every discovery cohort repertoire had been produced on one sequencing platform. An early release that covered fewer than 750 HLA-typed donors contained around 330 gigabases of sequencing data and 65 million to 100 million unique TCR sequences.

The cohort was made up of 666 healthy bone marrow donors. Cohort members were all nominally healthy when sampled, although unrecorded immune exposures were likely present. The donor tested CMV seronegative, placing the donor among the roughly 400 seronegative members of the cohort. Each donor provided a peripheral blood sample, and peripheral blood mononuclear cells were used for TCR beta sequencing. Genomic DNA extraction from the blood cell samples was performed with the Qiagen DNeasy Blood Extraction Kit. Library preparation employed the immunoSEQ multiplex PCR assay. A mixture of 60 forward primers for TCR Vbeta segments and 13 reverse primers for TCR Jbeta segments was used in the multiplex PCR. The CDR3 region of rearranged TCR beta genes was amplified from genomic DNA with a multiplex PCR assay. The Illumina HiSeq System was used to sequence the amplified TCR beta libraries as 87-base-pair reads. Per the original workflow: A later analysis counted tens of millions of unique TCR beta chains across the 500 to 850 repertoires, and roughly 11 million of these chains were shared by at least two donors. Raw reads were error-corrected and collapsed into unique sequences with a nearest-neighbor algorithm that merged closely related sequences to remove PCR and sequencing errors. V, D and J gene segments were assigned by aligning CDR3 sequences to IMGT reference sequences. For a sequence to be retained, at least a six-nucleotide match to both a V gene segment and a J gene segment was required. Rearrangements were called productive when the CDR3 lacked stop codons and stayed in frame with V and J; all others were non-productive. CDR3 was defined by IMGT convention, running from the second conserved V-encoded cysteine to the conserved J-encoded phenylalanine. Sequences without an unambiguous match to a single V gene segment were excluded from the earlier analysis of 587 of the donors. In an earlier analysis of several hundred of the donors, a V segment was called functional when productive rearrangements were above 56.7%, and segregating when the standard deviation between donors exceeded 5%. To diagnose cytomegalovirus status from the catalog of TCR beta chain sequences, a statistical classification framework was built. A later analysis assigned V and J genes by comparing TCR nucleotide sequences with IMGT/GENE-DB human TR gene sequences. In a later analysis, CDR3 sequences and most-parsimonious VDJ recombination scenarios were assigned using the TCRdist pipeline. In a later analysis, each TCR beta chain was defined by its CDR3 amino acid sequence together with its V-gene family, and reads lacking a unique V-gene family were excluded. To address suspected cross-contamination and a sequencing artifact, a later analysis removed several hundred highly shared, low-generation-probability nucleotide sequences. A later analysis calculated a clonal expansion index for each public chain from normalized within-repertoire ranks of inferred template counts. In a later analysis, generation probabilities were computed using a VDJ recombination model fitted to out-of-frame rearrangements, and the results were checked against IGoR. A later analysis scored TCR-TCR, TCR-HLA and TCR-CMV co-occurrence with hypergeometric tests, applying a repertoire-size bias correction to TCR pairs. False discovery rates were estimated in a later analysis by permuting HLA or CMV assignments 20 times. In a later analysis, co-occurring TCRs were grouped using DBSCAN, and TCRdist sequence similarity was added for clustering within HLA-allele-positive subsets. Co-occurrence clustering excluded repertoires with fewer than 30,000 or more than 120,000 public chains, plus five with anomalous nucleotide sharing. The clones in this table, taken by TCRdb from immuneACCESS, are in-frame only. Not every clone is retained; where verified, under half of the shortfall comes from an unresolved V gene, and the cause of the rest is unknown. For V, J and clone size, that table is used; D and trimming come from the DNA. The sample data list some 180,000 clones, and roughly 78% of these were observed just once. 1.9% of the sample goes to the ten largest clones.

Including cysteine and phenylalanine, the CDR3 has 15 amino acids. Only CDR3 DNA is held: 45 bases, read in frame from base 1. CDR1 and CDR2 (MNHEY, SVGAGI) derive from the germline V gene. Cut back by 7 bases and 4 bases, the V and J ends lie 17 bases apart. Overall study results and their limits: In vitro tests confirmed that a few of the cytomegalovirus-associated TCR beta chains recognize cytomegalovirus antigens. While some public TCRs were present in many individuals, most TCR sequences turned up only very rarely across donors. The presence/absence analyses assumed that sequencing depth was roughly uniform across donors, and that assumption may not be true. A later genetic analysis associated a missense DCLRE1C variant with V-gene and J-gene trimming of TCR beta chains, and an independent cohort replicated the association. Compared with the roughly 670-donor mean, donors in an Asian-associated ancestry cluster had fewer N-insertions in productive TCRs, according to a later genetic analysis. A later analysis associated 17,000 or so TCR beta sequences with specific HLA alleles at a false discovery rate of 0.05. Because HLA typing was missing for some donors at each locus, association tests included only the typed subset. A group of highly shared sequence variants was considered likely to be a technical artifact of the sequencing pipeline. A later analysis reported that several top co-occurrence clusters appeared linked to parvovirus B19, influenza, CMV and Epstein-Barr virus. Strong co-occurrence of HLA alleles, especially DR and DQ, made assigning TCR associations to individual alleles difficult. Linkage disequilibrium might explain the correlated functional status among segregating V segments, but an unknown experimental factor could not be ruled out. Broadly in line with IMGT annotations, most TCR beta V segments showed up in productive rearrangements about 87% or about 30% of the time in an earlier analysis of some 590 of the donors. The earlier analysis of 587 of the donors excluded about 16 rarely observed V segments, including chromosome 9 orphons, because counts were too low. In a later analysis, HLA-associated TCR beta chains showed more clonal expansion and lower generation probabilities than non-associated chains that were equally common. The only immune exposure information available for the cohort was CMV serostatus. The classifier was reported to diagnose cytomegalovirus status with high specificity and sensitivity in both the original and validation cohorts. A further reported finding was that TCR beta sequences accurately predicted the HLA-A and HLA-B alleles for most subjects in the first cohort. A total of about 150 TCR beta chains were listed by the study as associated with cytomegalovirus. The authors suggested that the approach could potentially be generalized to other disease states and immunological phenotypes. In this cohort, only TCR beta chains were sequenced, and detectable features were limited by the absence of alpha or paired-chain data. Most CMV-associated TCR beta chains appeared to be HLA-restricted in a later analysis, and the HLA associations seemed to be driven largely by CMV exposure. Some IMGT-functional V segments, including TRBV6-2 and TRBV6-3, could not be told apart with the 87-base-pair reads, so those segments were excluded. A later analysis found that TCR association rates varied across HLA loci, with DRB1 alleles showing the most associated TCRs and HLA-C alleles the fewest.

The chain employs TRBV6-5 and TRBJ2-1, and TRBD2 may be the D gene, going by 7 matching bases. This receptor was taken from a woman aged 25-40 years in good health and CMV-seronegative. The sequencing sample was made of PBMCs. The CDR3 in this case is CASNSGGGGYNEQFF. The nucleotide sequence is TGTGCCAGCAACTCTGGGGGGGGCGGGTACAATGAGCAGTTCTTC.